The 20 T cell receptor beta chains reported below all come from one sample, sequenced in a study of blood T cell repertoires in COVID-19. The method was immunoSEQ multiplex PCR; TCRdb's version includes in-frame clones alone and lacks a portion of them. The top ten hold about a sixth of the sample, which has approximately 230,000 clones, approximately 84% seen once. Sequenced material: PBMCs or T cells enriched from blood (not recorded which). The receptors were sampled from a man younger than 35 who had recovered from COVID-19.

This clone was observed a few times. For the CDR3, the DNA is TGTGCCAGCAGATCGGGACAGGGGAATGAAAAACTGTTTTTT. This translates into CASRSGQGNEKLFF. The chain has TRBV6-5 and TRBJ1-4, with TRBD1 matching 10 bases. The CDR3 has 14 residues. J lost 5 bases, V lost 6 bases, and 3 bases had no gene match. Germline V gene lookup returns CDR1 MNHEY and CDR2 SVGAGI.

The chain joins TRBV7-9 to TRBJ1-2; D call uncertain. The CDR3 sequence is 13 residues long. V was shortened by 1 base and J by 4 bases, with 7 bases between the two germline ends. CDR1 SEHNR and CDR2 FQNEAQ come from the germline V gene (reference sequence). As DNA, the CDR3 is TGTGCCAGCAGCTTAGTCGAGGGCTATGGCTACACCTTC. It is translated as CASSLVEGYGYTF.

This clone was recorded many times. The genes are TRBV10-1 and TRBJ1-5; the D is unclear. Looked up from germline, CDR1 is WNHNN and CDR2 is SYGVQD (reference sequence). CDR3 size: 13 residues. The V and J ends lost 3 bases and 8 bases respectively, with 11 bases between them. CDR3 DNA: TGCGCCAGCAGTGATTCGGGATTGGAGCCCCAGCATTTT. It yields the protein CASSDSGLEPQHF.

This sequence joins TRBV5-1 and TRBJ1-4, with D maybe TRBD1 (6 bases). V lost 5 bases and J 0 bases, leaving 14 bases between the germline ends. CDR1 is SGHRS, CDR2 YFSETQ, per germline. This CDR3 has 16 amino acids. DNA of the CDR3: TGCGCCAGCAGATCCAAAGGGGACACAACTAATGAAAAACTGTTTTTT. This encodes CASRSKGDTTNEKLFF.

This clone occurred once. The chain links TRBV5-1 to TRBJ2-2; the D gene is possibly TRBD1 (5 bases). Germline CDR1 reads SGHRS; CDR2 reads YFSETQ. This CDR3 has 15 amino acids. Trimming shortened V by 4 bases and J by 6 bases, and 16 bases separated the two germline ends. CDR3 residues: CASSPTGVSAGELFF. In nucleotides, the CDR3 is TGCGCCAGCAGCCCAACAGGTGTAAGTGCCGGGGAGCTGTTTTTT. Together with reference TRBV5-1 and TRBJ2-2, the CDR3 gives the full variable domain: KAGVTQTPRYLIKTRGQQVTLSCSPISGHRSVSWYQQTPGQGLQFLFEYFSETQRNKGNFPGRFSGRQFSNSRSEMNVSTLELGDSALYLCASSPTGVSAGELFFGEGSRLTVL.

V gene TRBV3-1 (or the pseudogene TRBV3-2) combines with J gene TRBJ1-6, with D hard to call. CDR1 and CDR2 (germline): LGHDT, YNNKEL (reference sequence). Between the trimmed V and J ends, which lost 5 bases and 0 bases, there was a span of 14 bases. The CDR3 loop spans 17 amino acids. CDR3 amino acids: CASSAEVGSSYNSPLHF. In DNA, the CDR3 is TGTGCCAGCAGCGCCGAGGTGGGGAGCTCCTATAATTCACCCCTCCACTTT.

This rearrangement joins TRBV14 to TRBJ2-7; 9 positions agree with TRBD1. The germline V gene has CDR1 SGHDN and CDR2 FVKESK. Trimming at V came to 1 base and at J to 2 bases, leaving 15 bases not matched to a gene. The CDR3 extends over 19 amino acids. For the CDR3, the DNA is TGTGCCAGCAGCCAAGGCTTGGGGACAGGGTTTGTTGGGACCTACGAGCAGTACTTC. Its translation is CASSQGLGTGFVGTYEQYF.

This chain connects TRBV30 to TRBJ2-5, with 7 bases aligning to TRBD1. Germline values: CDR1 GTSNPN, CDR2 SVGIG (reference sequence). The CDR3 contains 16 residues. With V trimmed by 3 bases and J by 2 bases, 12 bases remained unmatched. The CDR3 sequence: CAWSIGSTGVQETQYF. In nucleotides, the CDR3 is TGTGCCTGGAGCATAGGTTCCACAGGGGTTCAAGAGACCCAGTACTTC.

The chain carries TRBV29-1 and TRBJ1-2, with TRBD1 matching 7 bases. Trimming at V came to 0 bases and at J to 4 bases, leaving 8 bases not matched to a gene. The length of the CDR3 is 15 residues. CDR1 is SQVTM and CDR2 is ANQGSEA in the germline V gene. CDR3 sequence (DNA): TGCAGCGTTGAAGATCGACAGACAGGGATCTATGGCTACACCTTC. Translation: CSVEDRQTGIYGYTF.

The J gene is TRBJ2-2, the V gene TRBV5-1, with 8 bases lining up with TRBD1. V was pared by 7 bases and J by 5 bases, with 7 bases of the junction left unmatched. The CDR3 is 14 amino acids. Germline V gives CDR1 SGHRS, CDR2 YFSETQ. The CDR3 bases are TGCGCCAGCGGGGGACAGGCTAGTACCGGGGAGCTGTTTTTT. Translation gives CASGGQASTGELFF.

This chain links TRBV28 with TRBJ1-1; 7 nucleotides agree with TRBD1. CDR1 and CDR2 from the germline V gene are MDHEN and SYDVKM. With 7 bases clipped from V and 4 bases from J, the junction kept 6 bases outside the gene matches. CDR3 length: 13 amino acids. This CDR3 reads CASIPGQLTEAFF. CDR3 DNA: TGTGCCAGCATCCCGGGACAGCTCACTGAAGCTTTCTTT. The full variable domain, in which reference TRBV28 and TRBJ1-1 provide the parts outside the CDR3, is DVKVTQSSRYLVKRTGEKVFLECVQDMDHENMFWYRQDPGLGLRLIYFSYDVKMKEKGDIPEGYSVSREKKERFSLILESASTNQTSMYLCASIPGQLTEAFFGQGTRLTVV.

This clone was detected many times. The rearrangement uses TRBV10-1 and TRBJ2-7; D might be TRBD2 (6 bases). Trimming took 3 bases from V and 3 from J, leaving 6 bases between them. Germline V gene lookup returns CDR1 WNHNN and CDR2 SYGVQD (reference sequence). The CDR3 length is 12 residues. The CDR3 protein is CASSDGGYEQYF. The DNA of the CDR3 is TGCGCCAGCAGTGACGGGGGCTACGAGCAGTACTTC.

V gene TRBV7-8 combines with J gene TRBJ2-5; D unresolved. The CDR3 runs to 15 residues. Germline lookup yields CDR1 SGHVS and CDR2 FQNEAQ. The germline V and J ends were trimmed by 1 base and 5 bases, with 14 bases remaining between them. Written as DNA, the CDR3 is TGTGCCAGCAGCTTAGATACGAGAAGTTGGGAGACCCAGTACTTC. The encoded protein is CASSLDTRSWETQYF. The full variable domain, its missing parts supplied by reference TRBV7-8 and TRBJ2-5, is GAGVSQSPRYKVAKRGQDVALRCDPISGHVSLFWYQQALGQGPEFLTYFQNEAQLDKSGLPSDRFFAERPEGSVSTLKIQRTQQEDSAVYLCASSLDTRSWETQYFGPGTRLLVL.

This chain joins TRBV2 and TRBJ2-7; tentative D call: TRBD1 (5 bases). CDR3 length: 14 amino acids. The V gene's germline CDR1 is SNHLY and CDR2 FYNNEI. Trimming removed 1 base at V and 3 bases at J, with 10 bases between. The CDR3 protein is CASSEGWGGYEQYF. For the CDR3, the DNA is TGTGCCAGCAGTGAAGGGTGGGGCGGCTACGAGCAGTACTTC.

The chain carries TRBV28 and TRBJ2-7; 7 positions agree with TRBD2. This CDR3 spans 14 amino acids. CDR1 is MDHEN and CDR2 is SYDVKM in the germline V gene. The trim removed 5 bases at V and 2 bases at J, leaving 6 bases unmatched. CDR3 nucleotides: TGTGCCAGCAGTGGTCTAGCGGTCCCCTACGAGCAGTACTTC. Amino acid sequence: CASSGLAVPYEQYF.

This chain uses TRBV5-1 with TRBJ1-4; D not certain. The ends were cut back, 0 bases at V and 3 bases at J, with 12 bases in the middle. CDR3 size: 16 residues. Looked up from germline, CDR1 is SGHRS and CDR2 is YFSETQ. The CDR3, as DNA: TGCGCCAGCAGCTTGGGACATCGGTCGGCTAATGAAAAACTGTTTTTT. Amino acid sequence: CASSLGHRSANEKLFF.

The chain links TRBV28 to TRBJ1-4, with unresolved D. CDR1 and CDR2 (germline): MDHEN, SYDVKM. V was pared by 6 bases and J by 0 bases, with 11 bases between. This CDR3 has 15 residues. The CDR3: CASRGGGTTNEKLFF. The CDR3 bases are TGTGCCAGCAGAGGTGGAGGTACAACTAATGAAAAACTGTTTTTT.

This chain links TRBV6-1 with TRBJ2-7, with 8 bases that match TRBD1. J lost 7 bases, V lost 3 bases, and 17 bases had no gene match. Germline CDR1 and CDR2: MNHNS and SASEGT. This CDR3 contains 17 residues. The CDR3 sequence is CASSDSSASARGLEQYF. Written as DNA, the CDR3 is TGTGCCAGCAGTGATAGTTCAGCGTCTGCCAGGGGGCTTGAGCAGTACTTC.

This clone was recorded only once. The chain couples TRBV30 to TRBJ1-2; 9 bases line up with TRBD1. The CDR3 consists of 13 residues. CDR1 and CDR2 from the germline V gene are GTSNPN and SVGIG (reference sequence). V gave up 5 bases and J gave up 4 bases; unmatched junction bases: 5. CDR3 loop: CAWGTGMAYGYTF. DNA for the CDR3: TGTGCCTGGGGGACAGGGATGGCCTATGGCTACACCTTC.

V usage is TRBV11-2 and J usage is TRBJ2-3; tentatively, D is TRBD2 (7 bases). Trimming removed 4 bases at V and 3 bases at J, with 20 bases between. The CDR3 has 17 amino acids. Germline CDR1 reads SGHAT; CDR2 reads FQNNGV. The CDR3 DNA reads as TGTGCCAGCAGCTCACCCCCTATGGGGGGGACAACAGATACGCAGTATTTT. Its protein product is CASSSPPMGGTTDTQYF.